The 26 T cell receptor beta chains reported below all come from one sample, sequenced in a study of OX40 agonist ivuxolimab in advanced cancers. Receptor libraries were prepared by the immunoSEQ multiplex PCR assay. This is the immuneACCESS table as TCRdb keeps it, with only in-frame sequences that have V and J called. A part of the clones is gone; compared with another copy, unresolved V genes explain less than half, and the rest is unexplained. Recorded for this sample are tens of thousands of clones; roughly four fifths of them occurred a single time. The ten largest clonotypes hold approximately 0.62% of the sample. The sample here was CD4+ or CD8+ T cells sorted from blood, taken in a trial of the OX40 agonist ivuxolimab. All receptors derive from an adult with an advanced solid tumor such as melanoma, head and neck, liver or kidney cancer.

This chain joins TRBV19 and TRBJ1-5; TRBD1 matches at 9 bases. Per germline, CDR1 LNHDA and CDR2 SQIVND (reference sequence). The CDR3 covers 16 residues. With V trimmed by 9 bases and J by 7 bases, 16 bases remained unmatched. As DNA, the CDR3 is TGTGCCAGCAAAGGACAGGGGATGATGAAGGAGCAGCCCCAGCATTTT. Translation gives CASKGQGMMKEQPQHF.

The chain recombines TRBV5-8 with TRBJ1-3; 8 nucleotides align to TRBD1. The germline CDR1 and CDR2 sequences are SGHTS and YDEGEE. The CDR3 has 13 residues. Germline trimming cut 3 bases from V and 7 bases from J; bases unmatched to any gene: 3. CDR3 sequence reads: CASSSDRANTIYF. The CDR3 DNA is TGTGCCAGCAGCTCGGACAGGGCTAACACCATATATTTT.

The chain is built from TRBV10-3 and TRBJ2-3; D gene unclear. Trimming removed 8 bases at V and 4 bases at J, with 16 bases between. This CDR3 has 14 amino acids. The germline V gene encodes CDR1 ENHRY and CDR2 SYGVKD. The CDR3 DNA reads TGTGCCATCGCCCCCTCAAGTAGACCAGATACGCAGTATTTT. This gives the protein CAIAPSSRPDTQYF.

Comments on this clone: Other DNA sequences in the sample encode the same CDR3. The gene calls are TRBV12-5 and TRBJ1-4, with no clear D. The CDR3 covers 14 residues. Per the germline V gene, CDR1 is LGHNT and CDR2 is FRNRAP. V lost 1 base and J lost 2, with 5 bases in between. CDR3 region: CASGLGLTNEKLFF. The CDR3 nucleotides are TGTGCTAGTGGTTTGGGTTTGACTAATGAAAAACTGTTTTTT. Combining the CDR3 with reference TRBV12-5 and TRBJ1-4 gives the whole variable domain DARVTQTPRHKVTEMGQEVTMRCQPILGHNTVFWYRQTMMQGLELLAYFRNRAPLDDSGMPKDRFSAEMPDATLATLKIQPSEPRDSAVYFCASGLGLTNEKLFFGSGTQLSVL.

The V call is TRBV10-3, the J call TRBJ1-1; 9 positions match TRBD1. CDR1 and CDR2 from the germline V gene are ENHRY and SYGVKD. Losses at the gene ends were 8 bases for V and 6 bases for J; bases not matched to a gene: 7. This CDR3 is 13 amino acids long. As DNA, the CDR3 is TGTGCCATCCTACAGGGGGCGGGTGCTGAAGCTTTCTTT. Protein: CAILQGAGAEAFF.

This clone was counted once. This chain uses TRBV5-1 with TRBJ2-5; 14 bases fit TRBD2. The length of the CDR3 is 16 residues. CDR1 is SGHRS and CDR2 is YFSETQ in the germline V gene. V was clipped by 4 bases and J by 3 bases; unmatched bases: 5. CDR3 bases: TGCGCCAGCAGCCCCGGGACTAGCGGGGGAAAAGAGACCCAGTACTTC. Translating gives CASSPGTSGGKETQYF.

The V gene is TRBV29-1, the J gene TRBJ1-1; D gene uncertain. The CDR3 covers 13 residues. The ends were cut back, 7 bases at V and 3 bases at J, with 15 bases in the middle. Germline CDR1 is SQVTM and CDR2 is ANQGSEA. CDR3 sequence reads: CSALPGGYTEAFF. The DNA of the CDR3 is TGCAGCGCTCTACCGGGTGGGTACACTGAAGCTTTCTTT. The full variable domain, completed using reference TRBV29-1 and TRBJ1-1, is SAVISQKPSRDICQRGTSLTIQCQVDSQVTMMFWYRQQPGQSLTLIATANQGSEATYESGFVIDKFPISRPNLTFSTLTVSNMSPEDSSIYLCSALPGGYTEAFFGQGTRLTVV.

For this clone: The junction does not match germline at one end; this may be a read error. The rearrangement joins TRBV10-3 to TRBJ1-1; maybe TRBD1 (6 bases). The CDR3 sequence is 13 residues long. Germline V gene data show CDR1 as ENHRY and CDR2 as SYGVKD. CDR3 bases: TGTGCCAGCAGTGAGGGACAGAACACTGAAGCTTTCTTT. This codes for CASSEGQNTEAFF.

The chain recombines TRBV28 with TRBJ2-7; 8 nucleotides match TRBD2. This CDR3 is built from 14 residues. Germline V CDR1 and CDR2: MDHEN, SYDVKM. With 9 bases clipped from V and 0 bases from J, the junction kept 7 bases outside the gene matches. CDR3 sequence reads: CASGDGTSSYEQYF. The CDR3 bases are TGTGCCAGTGGGGATGGGACTAGCTCCTACGAGCAGTACTTC.

This rearrangement joins TRBV7-9 to TRBJ1-5, with 7 bases fitting TRBD1. The junction had 8 bases not matched to a gene; V was cut back by 1 base and J by 2 bases. Germline V CDR1 and CDR2: SEHNR, FQNEAQ (reference sequence). This CDR3 region has 17 residues. The CDR3 region has the DNA TGTGCCAGCAGCTTAGGTCAACAGGGGATTGGCAATCAGCCCCAGCATTTT. It encodes CASSLGQQGIGNQPQHF.

The rearrangement uses TRBV11-3 and TRBJ2-3; no clear D gene. V was shortened by 3 bases and J by 3 bases, with 4 bases between the two germline ends. Germline V gene data show CDR1 as SGHNT and CDR2 as YENEEA. The CDR3 runs 12 residues. CDR3 DNA: TGTGCCAGCAGCTTCTATACAGATACGCAGTATTTT. The encoded protein is CASSFYTDTQYF.

The chain joins TRBV6-1 to TRBJ2-7; D possibly matches TRBD1 or TRBD2 (5 bases each). From germline, CDR1 is MNHNS and CDR2 SASEGT. The CDR3 sequence is 14 residues long. V was cut by 8 bases and J by 0 bases, with 14 bases left in between. CDR3 amino acids: CASRPGPSSYEQYF. DNA of the CDR3: TGTGCCAGCCGGCCGGGACCGTCCTCCTACGAGCAGTACTTC.

This rearrangement joins TRBV7-9 to TRBJ1-6; D unclear. The CDR3 is 12 residues long. The V and J ends lost 1 base and 8 bases respectively, with 3 bases between them. Per the germline V gene, CDR1 is SEHNR and CDR2 is FQNEAQ (reference sequence). This CDR3 reads CASSLVDSPLHF. The CDR3 DNA follows: TGTGCCAGCAGCTTAGTAGATTCACCCCTCCACTTT.

The V call is TRBV10-3, the J call TRBJ2-3; TRBD2 matches at 11 bases. J lost 1 base, V lost 4 bases, and 7 bases had no gene match. The germline gives CDR1 ENHRY, CDR2 SYGVKD. The length of the CDR3 is 17 residues. The chain's CDR3 is CAISASSGGRGTDTQYF. CDR3 DNA sequence: TGTGCCATCAGTGCGTCTAGCGGGGGGAGGGGCACAGATACGCAGTATTTT.

This clone appeared once. The rearrangement uses TRBV5-4 and TRBJ1-2; D may be TRBD1 (6 bases). CDR3 length: 14 amino acids. V was shortened by 0 bases and J by 7 bases, with 13 bases between the two germline ends. CDR1 and CDR2 (germline): SGHNT, YYREEE (reference sequence). Written as DNA, the CDR3 is TGTGCCAGCAGCTTGGCTGGGGGCGCAGGTGGCTACACCTTC. Amino acids: CASSLAGGAGGYTF. Full variable domain (missing parts from reference TRBV5-4 and TRBJ1-2): ETGVTQSPTHLIKTRGQQVTLRCSSQSGHNTVSWYQQALGQGPQFIFQYYREEENGRGNFPPRFSGLQFPNYSSELNVNALELDDSALYLCASSLAGGAGGYTFGSGTRLTVV.

The CDR3 region has the DNA TGTGCCAGCAGTGGGGACTACACAGATACGCAGTATTTT. Protein sequence: CASSGDYTDTQYF. The V gene is TRBV6-1, the J gene TRBJ2-3; 7 bases fit TRBD2. This CDR3 has 13 residues. Germline V lookup: CDR1 MNHNS, CDR2 SASEGT. J gave up 2 bases and V 4 bases, and 0 bases lay outside the gene matches.

CDR3 nucleotide sequence: TGTGCCAGCAGCCGGGAGGAGGGTGGTAACTATGGCTACACCTTC. Protein: CASSREEGGNYGYTF. The chain is built from TRBV5-4 and TRBJ1-2; D uncertain. The V end was cut by 4 bases, the J end by 1 base, with 14 bases between. The germline CDR1 and CDR2 sequences are SGHNT and YYREEE (reference sequence). This CDR3 comprises 15 residues.

V and J are TRBV28 and TRBJ1-1; D gene uncertain. The CDR3 is 15 amino acids. V was shortened by 5 bases and J by 0 bases, with 13 bases between the two germline ends. The germline V gene encodes CDR1 MDHEN and CDR2 SYDVKM. The CDR3 here is CASSAPLPMNTEAFF. CDR3 DNA: TGTGCCAGCAGTGCCCCCTTGCCCATGAACACTGAAGCTTTCTTT.

V and J are TRBV28 and TRBJ1-6, with 8 bases lining up with TRBD1. Germline V CDR1 and CDR2: MDHEN, SYDVKM. This CDR3 spans 13 amino acids. Germline trimming cut 4 bases from V and 11 bases from J; bases unmatched to any gene: 4. CDR3 sequence: CASSYRGSTPLHF. The CDR3 DNA reads TGTGCCAGCAGTTACAGGGGGAGCACACCCCTCCACTTT.

This clone appeared a single time. This chain links TRBV6-5 with TRBJ2-7, with D unresolved. Germline CDR1 and CDR2: MNHEY and SVGAGI. The CDR3 is 12 residues long. V lost 2 bases, J lost 4 bases, and 6 bases lay in between. The CDR3 reads CASSYSPYEQYF. CDR3 bases: TGTGCCAGCAGTTACAGCCCTTACGAGCAGTACTTC.

The chain couples TRBV7-2 to TRBJ1-1; 9 bases fit TRBD1. Germline assignment: CDR1 SGHTA and CDR2 FQGNSA. V trimming: 3 bases; J trimming: 5 bases; junction bases outside the gene matches: 7. The CDR3 contains 15 residues. CDR3 bases: TGTGCCAGCAGCTTCCTACGACAGGGGGGAACTGAAGCTTTCTTT. Translated, it gives CASSFLRQGGTEAFF.

V usage is TRBV2 and J usage is TRBJ1-6, with D unresolved. V was pared by 2 bases and J by 10 bases, with 18 bases between. Germline CDR1 and CDR2: SNHLY and FYNNEI. The CDR3 covers 16 residues. The CDR3 bases are TGTGCCAGCAGTGAACTAGGGATCGGGGTCTCATCACCCCTCCACTTT. Translated: CASSELGIGVSSPLHF.

This clone has a handful of counts. The chain uses TRBV11-3 and TRBJ2-7; D unresolved. The V end lost 1 base, the J end lost 6 bases, and 7 bases lay between the germline ends. Germline V gene lookup returns CDR1 SGHNT and CDR2 YENEEA. The CDR3 loop spans 12 amino acids. DNA for the CDR3: TGTGCCAGCAGCTTAGTGTTCGGCGAGCAGTACTTC. Translating gives CASSLVFGEQYF.

This clone was counted once. J is TRBJ1-4 and V is TRBV29-1; 7 nucleotides align to TRBD1. J was trimmed by 6 bases and V by 1 base; bases with no gene match: 5. Germline V CDR1 and CDR2: SQVTM, ANQGSEA. There are 14 residues in the CDR3. CDR3 protein: CSVEVVRGDEKLFF. Here the CDR3 DNA reads TGCAGCGTTGAAGTTGTCAGGGGGGATGAAAAACTGTTTTTT. Full variable domain (rest looked up from reference TRBV29-1 and TRBJ1-4): SAVISQKPSRDICQRGTSLTIQCQVDSQVTMMFWYRQQPGQSLTLIATANQGSEATYESGFVIDKFPISRPNLTFSTLTVSNMSPEDSSIYLCSVEVVRGDEKLFFGSGTQLSVL.

The chain combines TRBV19 with TRBJ2-7; a weak D match, TRBD2 (5 bases). CDR1 and CDR2 from the germline V gene are LNHDA and SQIVND (reference sequence). Trimming shortened V by 0 bases and J by 6 bases, and 9 bases separated the two germline ends. This CDR3 is 13 amino acids long. As DNA, the CDR3 is TGTGCCAGTAGTATAGATCGGGGATCCGAGCAGTACTTC. This encodes CASSIDRGSEQYF.

The chain uses TRBV27 and TRBJ1-5; D ambiguous. CDR3 size: 14 residues. Germline values: CDR1 MNHEY, CDR2 SMNVEV (reference sequence). The ends were cut back, 0 bases at V and 0 bases at J, with 3 bases in the middle. CDR3 amino acids: CASSLSDSNQPQHF. In nucleotides, the CDR3 is TGTGCCAGCAGTTTATCTGATAGCAATCAGCCCCAGCATTTT.